This paragraph reports one T cell receptor beta chain. Its antigen is currently not known. The sample holds no much larger clone one base away, and base qualities are not on file. This sample is drawn from a study of blood T cell repertoires in COVID-19 (dated by TCRdb to between 2020 and 2021). Study-wide context: Samples covering the acute and convalescent phases of COVID-19 were provided by collaborators in the United States, Italy and Spain. The material from the prospective study consisted of cDNA or gDNA derived from T cells, B-cell-depleted T cells, or PBMCs. The dataset comprised deeply sampled blood TCRbeta repertoires from subjects exposed to, actively infected with, or recovered from COVID-19. A freely available public database, intended as a resource for researchers studying the immune response to SARS-CoV-2, is where the repertoires were released. Samples were obtained from the ongoing ImmuneRACE study (first 160 participants) and from 1,200 or so subjects provided by 6 global collaborators. The sample metadata nearly always contained a de-identified subject ID, COVID-19 status, age in years and sex. Where HLA class I and class II types were available, the types were taken from metadata supplied by the sample provider, not from assay-based typing. On the study overall, not on this receptor specifically: How much clinical and demographic metadata was included differed by source and by participant, and the metadata was provided uncurated.

Inclusive of the bounding cysteine and phenylalanine, the CDR3 is 16 residues long. The retained sequence is limited to the CDR3, 48 bases, with the frame set at the first base. CDR1 SGHNT and CDR2 YYREEE were looked up in the germline V gene (reference sequence). Deletion took 4 bases off V and 1 base off J, with a span of 15 bases between the germline ends. TCRbeta CDR3 regions were amplified from genomic DNA by means of the immunoSEQ Assay, a bias-controlled multiplex PCR. The paper's data handling went like this. Within the assay, amplification of reference gene primers was used to estimate how many nucleated cells each sample contained. To quantify the absolute abundance of each unique TCRbeta CDR3 rearrangement, sequence reads were collapsed and filtered. For each sample, productive Simpson clonality was calculated as the square root of Simpson's diversity index across productive rearrangements. TCRdb carries this immuneACCESS record with in-frame sequences only. Its versions omit some clonotypes, under half of them owing to an unresolved V gene in the studies checked, with the rest unexplained. D and trimming come from the DNA, and the V and J calls and clone size come from that table. In all, the sample holds under 300,000 clones, and roughly nine tenths of those were seen once. The ten largest clones capture about 4.5% of the sample.

Another Seattle source contributed samples from volunteer blood donors who had recovered from COVID-19. The collaborating institutions used their own protocols to collect whole blood in K2EDTA tubes. For TCRbeta analysis, collaborator samples were shipped as frozen whole blood, as isolated PBMCs, or as DNA extracted from either sample type. Sample: peripheral blood. This receptor was identified in a woman between 35 and 50 years old who had recovered from COVID-19. The rearranged chain carries TRBV5-4 and TRBJ1-3, with TRBD1 as a weak D call on 6 bases. The DNA reads as follows: TGTGCCAGCAGCCTTGGGAGGGGGTCGTCTGGAAACACCATATATTTT. The translation is CASSLGRGSSGNTIYF.